This T cell receptor beta chain was recovered during a study of blood T cell dynamics during melanoma immunotherapy. Study-level background: Patients with metastatic melanoma got pembrolizumab or nivolumab-ipilimumab as first-line care.

Notes on the study in general: PBMC repertoires of eventual disease-control patients split at W3 into clonality or diversity gains.

V dropped 5 bases and J dropped 4 bases, with 18 bases sitting between them. CDR3 length: 15 residues. Per germline, CDR1 PRHDT and CDR2 FYEKMQ (reference sequence). Details on this clone: As yet, its antigen is unknown.

The time point is: week 3, after first cycle of checkpoint inhibitor. Blood was drawn before treatment and at week 3 after checkpoint blockade. No patient had earlier systemic cancer treatment, concurrent immunosuppressants, or another active cancer. Clones were sequenced by immunoSEQ multiplex PCR, and TCRdb holds only the in-frame ones, with some missing. The sample has 5,000 to 7,500 clones; around 90% are singletons. The sample consisted of blood, taken from a patient treated with checkpoint blockade. V and J are TRBV13 and TRBJ2-7, with D possibly being TRBD1 or TRBD2 (5 bases each). This clonotype was sampled from a human donor with melanoma. CDR3 residues: CASSILEGLWYEQYF. In nucleotides, the CDR3 is TGTGCCAGCAGCATACTAGAGGGGCTCTGGTACGAGCAGTACTTC. Complete variable domain (other parts from reference TRBV13 and TRBJ2-7): AAGVIQSPRHLIKEKRETATLKCYPIPRHDTVYWYQQGPGQDPQFLISFYEKMQSDKGSIPDRFSAQQFSDYHSELNMSSLELGDSALYFCASSILEGLWYEQYFGPGTRLTVT.